This note documents a single T cell receptor (beta chain) sequence. Its target is not known. This specimen belongs to a study of OX40 agonist ivuxolimab in advanced cancers. Study overall: The patients received ivuxolimab by intravenous route every 2 weeks at 0.01 to 10 mg/kg. General observations from the study: At doses 0.1 to 3.0 mg/kg, CD4+ and CD8+ clones expanded. Low normalized T-cell clonal expansion was also seen in some nonresponders.

The assay was immunoSEQ multiplex PCR, and TCRdb's table has in-frame clones only and misses some. The sample consists of about 160,000 clones, 94% of them appearing once. This receptor was obtained from an adult with an advanced solid tumor such as melanoma, head and neck, liver or kidney cancer. The source was CD4+ or CD8+ T cells sorted from blood, collected in a trial of the OX40 agonist ivuxolimab.

DNA for the CDR3: TGTGCCAGCAGTGAGGGGACTGAAGCTTTCTTT. Protein: CASSEGTEAFF. The chain employs TRBV6-4 and TRBJ1-1; the D is unclear. The CDR3 totals 11 residues. CDR1 is MRHNA, CDR2 SNTAGT, per germline. V lost 3 bases, J lost 5 bases, and 4 bases lay in between.